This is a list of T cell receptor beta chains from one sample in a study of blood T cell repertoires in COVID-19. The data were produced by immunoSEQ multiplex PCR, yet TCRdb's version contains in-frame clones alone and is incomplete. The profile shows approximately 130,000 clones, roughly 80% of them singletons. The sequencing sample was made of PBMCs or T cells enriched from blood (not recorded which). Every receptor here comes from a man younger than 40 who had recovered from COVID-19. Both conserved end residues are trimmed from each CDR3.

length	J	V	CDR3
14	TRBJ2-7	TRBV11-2	ASSSARQRLSAEQY
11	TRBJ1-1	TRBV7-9	ASSSRLNTEAF
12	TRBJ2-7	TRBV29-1	SVVSSGGRYEQY
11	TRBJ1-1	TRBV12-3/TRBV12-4	ASSLVGGAEAF
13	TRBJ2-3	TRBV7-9	ASSLPQGAPDTQY
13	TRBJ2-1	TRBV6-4	ASSDGLAPYNEQF
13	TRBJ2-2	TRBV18	ASSWTLPSAGELF
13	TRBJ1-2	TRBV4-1	ASSPGTAPNYGYT
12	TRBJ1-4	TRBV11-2	ASSRDRGPEKLF
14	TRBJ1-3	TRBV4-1	ASSQAGQGAGNTIY
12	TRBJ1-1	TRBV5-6	ASSLTGVGTEAF
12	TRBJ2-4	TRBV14	ASSQDPRVNIQY
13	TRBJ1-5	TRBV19	ASSPGQGSNQPQH
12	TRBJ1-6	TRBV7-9	ASTAGTDYSPLH
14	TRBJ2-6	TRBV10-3	AISANKGTGANVLT
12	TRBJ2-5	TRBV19	ASSAGLASQTQY